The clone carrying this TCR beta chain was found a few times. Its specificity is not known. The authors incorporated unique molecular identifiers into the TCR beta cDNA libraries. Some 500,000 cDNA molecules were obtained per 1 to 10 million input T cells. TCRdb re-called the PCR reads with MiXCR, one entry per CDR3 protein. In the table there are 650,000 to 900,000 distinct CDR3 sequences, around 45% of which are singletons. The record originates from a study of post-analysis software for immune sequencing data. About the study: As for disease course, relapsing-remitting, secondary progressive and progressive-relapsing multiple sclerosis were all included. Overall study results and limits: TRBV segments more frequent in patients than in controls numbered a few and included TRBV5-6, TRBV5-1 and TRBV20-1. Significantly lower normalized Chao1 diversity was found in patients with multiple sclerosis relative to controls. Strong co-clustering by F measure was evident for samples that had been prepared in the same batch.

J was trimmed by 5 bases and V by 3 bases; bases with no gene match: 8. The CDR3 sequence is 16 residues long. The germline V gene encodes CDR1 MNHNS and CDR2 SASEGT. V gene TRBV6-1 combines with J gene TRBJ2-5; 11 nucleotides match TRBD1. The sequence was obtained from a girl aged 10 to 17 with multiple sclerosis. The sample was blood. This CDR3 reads CASSDKGQGVRETQYF. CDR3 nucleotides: TGTGCCAGCAGTGATAAGGGACAGGGGGTGAGGGAGACCCAGTACTTC.